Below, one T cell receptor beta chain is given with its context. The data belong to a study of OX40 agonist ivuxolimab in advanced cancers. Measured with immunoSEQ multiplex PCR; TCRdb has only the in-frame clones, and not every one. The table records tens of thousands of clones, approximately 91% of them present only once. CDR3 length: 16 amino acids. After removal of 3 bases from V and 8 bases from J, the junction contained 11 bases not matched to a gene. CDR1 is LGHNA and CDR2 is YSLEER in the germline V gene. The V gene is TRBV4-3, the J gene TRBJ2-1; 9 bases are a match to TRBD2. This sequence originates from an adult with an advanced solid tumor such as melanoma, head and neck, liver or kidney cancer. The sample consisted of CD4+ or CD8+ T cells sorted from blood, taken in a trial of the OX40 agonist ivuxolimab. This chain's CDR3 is CASSHFGGSGSDEQFF. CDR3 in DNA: TGCGCCAGCAGCCATTTCGGTGGTAGCGGGAGTGATGAGCAGTTCTTC.